This T cell receptor (beta chain) was identified in a study of blood T cells in healthy people across ages. Points from the study as a whole: Long-lived donors carried more naive CD4+ cells and greater diversity than aged donors.

Healthy individuals of Caucasian origin from Russia, aged roughly 6 to 95, served as donors. It was approximately 10 milliliters of peripheral blood that were drawn from each donor. Each sample yielded at least 5 micrograms of PBMC total RNA. CDR3 size: 14 residues. V dropped 6 bases and J dropped 4 bases, with 13 bases sitting between them. As to this clonotype: Its matching antigen is unknown.

Sample-barcoded 5' priming and a J-beta primer mix drove a second PCR of about 7 to 11 cycles. MiXCR, applied by TCRdb to the 5' RACE reads, yields one record per CDR3 protein. The top ten clones hold about 10% of a sample with approximately 1.5 million distinct CDR3 sequences, 34% of them seen once. The chain carries TRBV12-3 or TRBV12-4 and TRBJ1-3; weak D call: TRBD1 (5 bases). The receptor comes from a woman in her twenties or thirties in good health. Material for sequencing was blood. CDR3 in DNA: TGTGCCAGCAGGTCTACAGGAGAAGGAAACACCATATATTTT. Translation: CASRSTGEGNTIYF.